The 26 T cell receptor beta chains reported below all come from one sample, sequenced in a study of patients and donors after allogeneic stem cell transplantation. One entry per CDR3 protein, called by TCRdb with MiXCR from the RT-PCR reads. The sample lists roughly 200,000 distinct CDR3 sequences, more than 35% seen once, with 9.5% to 13% in the top ten. Sequenced material: blood, either unsorted or a sorted T cell fraction (not recorded which). All receptors derive from a human donor who was either an allogeneic HSCT recipient or a stem cell or donor lymphocyte infusion donor (not recorded which). It is not recorded whose cells these are; they may come from a transplant donor.

A few counts support this clonotype. The chain recombines TRBV5-6 with TRBJ2-7; a possible D gene is TRBD1 (5 bases). The CDR3 is 13 residues long. Germline CDR1 and CDR2: SGHDT and YYEEEE. V was cut by 4 bases and J by 0 bases, with 8 bases left in between. CDR3 amino acids: CASSEGDSYEQYF. In DNA, the CDR3 is TGTGCCAGCAGCGAAGGGGACTCCTACGAGCAGTACTTC.

This chain links TRBV6-2 or TRBV6-3 with TRBJ1-5; D ambiguous. Germline values: CDR1 MNHEY, CDR2 SVGEGT. CDR3 size: 16 residues. The V end was cut by 6 bases, the J end by 0 bases, with 15 bases between. CDR3 sequence: CASREAVDYSNQPQHF. The CDR3 coding sequence is TGTGCCAGCAGGGAGGCGGTCGATTATAGCAATCAGCCCCAGCATTTT.

In this sample, this clonotype turned up a few times. V gene TRBV5-1 combines with J gene TRBJ2-7, with D unresolved. This CDR3 is 14 amino acids long. Germline values: CDR1 SGHRS, CDR2 YFSETQ. V was pared by 1 base and J by 4 bases, with 12 bases between. CDR3 coding DNA: TGCGCCAGCAGCTTGTTGGGGTTTGAGTACGAGCAGTACTTC. The encoded protein is CASSLLGFEYEQYF.

This clonotype was picked up a small number of times. This CDR3 reads CASSLVALNTEAFF. CDR3 bases: TGTGCCAGCAGTTTAGTAGCCTTAAACACTGAAGCTTTCTTT. J is TRBJ1-1 and V is TRBV12-3 or TRBV12-4, with D uncertain. The CDR3 is made up of 14 amino acids. V was shortened by 1 base and J by 2 bases, with 8 bases between the two germline ends.

This clonotype was counted a few times. DNA of the CDR3: TGCGCCAGCAGCCAGACCCGGGACATTAATGAAAAACTGTTTTTT. Protein sequence: CASSQTRDINEKLFF. This sequence joins TRBV4-3 and TRBJ1-4; D is possibly TRBD1 (6 bases). The CDR3 totals 15 residues. Trimming removed 3 bases at V and 4 bases at J, with 12 bases between. Germline loops: CDR1 LGHNA, CDR2 YSLEER.

The V gene is TRBV5-6, the J gene TRBJ2-2, with D unresolved. V was pared by 0 bases and J by 7 bases, with 4 bases between. Germline CDR1 SGHDT, CDR2 YYEEEE. This CDR3 contains 12 residues. CDR3 bases: TGTGCCAGCAGCTTGGTCCTCGGGGAGCTGTTTTTT. Its protein product is CASSLVLGELFF.

The V call is TRBV9, the J call TRBJ1-2; a possible D gene is TRBD1 (6 bases). This CDR3 spans 15 amino acids. Germline lookup yields CDR1 SGDLS and CDR2 YYNGEE. The V end was cut by 0 bases, the J end by 5 bases, with 14 bases between. The CDR3 loop is CASSVEGGQLYGYTF. CDR3 sequence (DNA): TGTGCCAGCAGCGTAGAGGGAGGACAGCTATATGGCTACACCTTC. Filled out from reference TRBV9 and TRBJ1-2, the complete variable domain reads DSGVTQTPKHLITATGQRVTLRCSPRSGDLSVYWYQQSLDQGLQFLIQYYNGEERAKGNILERFSAQQFPDLHSELNLSSLELGDSALYFCASSVEGGQLYGYTFGSGTRLTVV.

The chain carries TRBV20-1 and TRBJ1-1; TRBD1 is a possible D gene (5 bases). V lost 0 bases to trimming and J lost 5 bases, with 16 bases between them. Germline lookup yields CDR1 DFQATT and CDR2 SNEGSKA (reference sequence). The CDR3 is 15 amino acids. CDR3 DNA: TGCAGTGCTAGAGATTTGCAGGGCGGGGGGACTGAAGCTTTCTTT. Translated: CSARDLQGGGTEAFF.

This clonotype turned up a few times. V usage is TRBV20-1 and J usage is TRBJ1-2; 7 positions match TRBD1. CDR1 and CDR2 (germline): DFQATT, SNEGSKA (reference sequence). Trimming took 5 bases from V and 4 from J; bases not matched to a gene: 4. The CDR3 has 12 residues. CDR3 residues: CSAASGGYGYTF. The CDR3 bases are TGCAGTGCTGCCTCAGGGGGCTATGGCTACACCTTC.

This clonotype was recorded at least ten times. This sequence joins TRBV28 and TRBJ1-5, with D uncertain. The CDR3 sequence is 13 residues long. Germline V gene data show CDR1 as MDHEN and CDR2 as SYDVKM. The V end lost 3 bases, the J end lost 7 bases, and 10 bases lay between the germline ends. The CDR3 region has the DNA TGTGCCAGCAGTTTGGGCAGTGGACAGCCCCAGCATTTT. Amino acids: CASSLGSGQPQHF.

This rearrangement joins TRBV3-1 to TRBJ1-1; tentative D call: TRBD1 (5 bases). Trimming took off 1 base at V and 0 bases at J, with 6 bases between the two ends. Per the germline V gene, CDR1 is LGHDT and CDR2 is YNNKEL (reference sequence). The CDR3 is 14 residues long. This chain's CDR3 is CASSQAGLNTEAFF. In DNA, the CDR3 is TGTGCCAGCAGCCAAGCAGGGCTGAACACTGAAGCTTTCTTT.

The rearrangement uses TRBV19 and TRBJ1-5; no clear D. The CDR3 covers 13 residues. Between the trimmed V and J ends, which lost 5 bases and 4 bases, there was a span of 9 bases. Germline V gives CDR1 LNHDA, CDR2 SQIVND (reference sequence). CDR3 bases: TGTGCCAGTAGTTCTCGGGAGAATCAGCCCCAGCATTTT. This encodes CASSSRENQPQHF.

The chain carries TRBV12-3 or TRBV12-4 and TRBJ1-1, with 10 bases aligning to TRBD1. Unmatched junction bases numbered 8, after V lost 6 bases and J lost 4 bases. This CDR3 is 15 amino acids long. The CDR3 DNA reads TGTGCCAGCAGCCCGACAGGGGGCGGAGGCACTGAAGCTTTCTTT. Its translation is CASSPTGGGGTEAFF.

The chain links TRBV5-1 to TRBJ1-1; D ambiguous. Trimming removed 0 bases at V and 0 bases at J, with 12 bases between. Germline-derived CDR1 and CDR2 are SGHRS and YFSETQ. CDR3 length equals 16 residues. The CDR3 reads CASSLDVGGLNTEAFF. In DNA, the CDR3 is TGCGCCAGCAGCTTGGATGTAGGCGGATTGAACACTGAAGCTTTCTTT.

In its sample, this clonotype was seen a few times. CDR3 residues: CASSYHPRGASSGNTIYF. CDR3 sequence (DNA): TGTGCCAGCAGTTACCACCCGCGGGGGGCCTCCTCTGGAAACACCATATATTTT. The chain links TRBV6-6 to TRBJ1-3, with D tentatively TRBD1 (6 bases). Germline V gene sequence: CDR1 MNHNY, CDR2 SVGAGI (reference sequence). The CDR3 totals 18 residues. V gave up 2 bases and J gave up 0 bases, with 17 bases separating them.

This clonotype was counted between two and nine times. This rearrangement joins TRBV6-5 to TRBJ1-1; no clear D. The CDR3 is made up of 16 amino acids. V was pared by 2 bases and J by 0 bases, with 13 bases between. Germline values: CDR1 MNHEY, CDR2 SVGAGI. The CDR3 sequence is CASSYRPAPMNTEAFF. In nucleotides, the CDR3 is TGTGCCAGCAGTTACCGGCCAGCTCCGATGAACACTGAAGCTTTCTTT.

The V call is TRBV12-3 or TRBV12-4, the J call TRBJ2-1; D is unresolved. Trimming cost V 8 bases and J 4 bases, with 15 bases left between them. The CDR3 is 14 residues long. The CDR3 bases are TGTGCCAGCTCCCTTCTCATGGGGTACAATGAGCAGTTCTTC. Its translation is CASSLLMGYNEQFF.

This clonotype was picked up a small number of times. This chain links TRBV12-3 or TRBV12-4 with TRBJ1-1; no firm D call. The CDR3 runs 13 residues. The ends were cut back, 3 bases at V and 3 bases at J, with 8 bases in the middle. CDR3 region: CASSFGGYTEAFF. The DNA of the CDR3 is TGTGCCAGCAGTTTCGGCGGTTACACTGAAGCTTTCTTT.

J is TRBJ1-6 and V is TRBV5-5; D ambiguous. The V end was cut by 4 bases, the J end by 15 bases, with 17 bases between. The CDR3 spans 13 residues. CDR1 and CDR2 from the germline V gene are SGHKS and YYEKEE (reference sequence). This CDR3 reads CASSNGTSRLLHF. The CDR3 nucleotides read TGTGCCAGCAGCAACGGCACCTCCAGACTCCTCCACTTT. The whole variable domain, remainder taken from reference TRBV5-5 and TRBJ1-6, is DAGVTQSPTHLIKTRGQQVTLRCSPISGHKSVSWYQQVLGQGPQFIFQYYEKEERGRGNFPDRFSARQFPNYSSELNVNALLLGDSALYLCASSNGTSRLLHFGNGTRLTVT.

The chain joins TRBV5-1 to TRBJ1-4; TRBD1 might be the D (5 bases). The germline V gene encodes CDR1 SGHRS and CDR2 YFSETQ. CDR3 length: 13 residues. Trimming took off 6 bases at V and 5 bases at J, with 11 bases between the two ends. CDR3 region: CASTADTNEKLFF. The CDR3 DNA reads as TGCGCCAGCACCGCGGACACCAATGAAAAACTGTTTTTT.

The gene calls are TRBV20-1 and TRBJ1-1; D is unresolved. V lost 3 bases and J lost 0, with 5 bases in between. This CDR3 is built from 12 residues. Germline loops: CDR1 DFQATT, CDR2 SNEGSKA (reference sequence). The CDR3 loop reads CSASRLNTEAFF. As DNA, the CDR3 is TGCAGTGCTAGCCGTTTGAACACTGAAGCTTTCTTT.

This rearrangement joins TRBV4-3 to TRBJ1-6; D uncertain. From germline, CDR1 is LGHNA and CDR2 YSLEER. This CDR3 has 15 amino acids. The ends were cut back, 3 bases at V and 1 base at J, with 7 bases in the middle. This CDR3 is CASSQGESYNSPLHF. The CDR3 bases are TGCGCCAGCAGCCAGGGAGAGTCCTATAATTCACCCCTCCACTTT.

The rearrangement links TRBV6-2 or TRBV6-3 to TRBJ2-1; 10 bases align to TRBD2. V lost 6 bases, J lost 7 bases, and 12 bases stayed unmatched. CDR3 size: 16 residues. The germline CDR1 and CDR2 sequences are MNHEY and SVGEGT. CDR3 in DNA: TGTGCCAGCAGACATAGAGGGCTAGCGGGGGATAATGAGCAGTTCTTC. It is translated as CASRHRGLAGDNEQFF.

This clonotype was picked up a small number of times. The CDR3 is CASGPGQSNQPQHF. The CDR3 DNA sequence: TGTGCCAGCGGTCCGGGACAGTCCAATCAGCCCCAGCATTTT. The chain joins TRBV12-3 or TRBV12-4 to TRBJ1-5, with 7 bases that match TRBD1. V was clipped by 8 bases and J by 3 bases; unmatched bases: 7. There are 14 residues in the CDR3.

This clonotype has only a few counts. The chain has TRBV10-3 and TRBJ1-4; D is uncertain. V shed 2 bases and J shed 7 bases, with 11 bases lying between them. Germline lookup yields CDR1 ENHRY and CDR2 SYGVKD. The CDR3 totals 14 residues. CDR3 residues: CAISEGRGGEKLFF. For the CDR3, the DNA is TGTGCCATCAGTGAGGGACGAGGAGGTGAAAAACTGTTTTTT.

This chain uses TRBV20-1 with TRBJ2-5, with 9 nucleotides matching TRBD2. V gave up 7 bases and J gave up 4 bases; unmatched junction bases: 10. The CDR3 contains 14 residues. Looked up from germline, CDR1 is DFQATT and CDR2 is SNEGSKA (reference sequence). CDR3 nucleotide sequence: TGCAGTGGCTTACCTGGGACTAGCACAGAGACCCAGTACTTC. It yields the protein CSGLPGTSTETQYF.